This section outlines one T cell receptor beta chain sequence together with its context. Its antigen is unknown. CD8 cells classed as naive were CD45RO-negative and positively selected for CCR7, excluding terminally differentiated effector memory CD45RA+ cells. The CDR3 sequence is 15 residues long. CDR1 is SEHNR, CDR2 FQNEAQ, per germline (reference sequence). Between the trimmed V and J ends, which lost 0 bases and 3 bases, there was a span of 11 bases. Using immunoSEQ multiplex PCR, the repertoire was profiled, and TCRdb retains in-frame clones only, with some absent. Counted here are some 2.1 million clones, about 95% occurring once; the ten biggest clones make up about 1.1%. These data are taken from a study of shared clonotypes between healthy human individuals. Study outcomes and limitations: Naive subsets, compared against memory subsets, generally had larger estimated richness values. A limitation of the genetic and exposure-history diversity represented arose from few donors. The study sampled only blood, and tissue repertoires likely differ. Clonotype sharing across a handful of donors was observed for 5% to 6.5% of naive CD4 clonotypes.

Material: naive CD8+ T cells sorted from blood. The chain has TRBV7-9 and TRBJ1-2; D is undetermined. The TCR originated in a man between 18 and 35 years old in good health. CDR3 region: CASSLAIEGYYGYTF. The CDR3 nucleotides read TGTGCCAGCAGCTTAGCTATAGAGGGCTACTATGGCTACACCTTC.